Listed below are T cell receptor beta chains from one sample, sequenced in a study of T cells in localized non-small cell lung cancer. TCRdb keeps only in-frame clones here, not all; method: immunoSEQ multiplex PCR. The table lists roughly 30,000 clones, roughly 92% of them singletons. The material was peripheral blood, obtained before any cancer treatment. All receptors come from a woman aged 35-70 years with stage I lung adenocarcinoma. Each CDR3 is given with its conserved first and last residue.

CDR3,length,V
CASSPRGPRILSTDTQYF,18,TRBV7-3
CASSLDGSAPLYGYTF,16,TRBV7-8
CASSPYPGPSNTGELFF,17,TRBV9
CASSQLYEQYF,11,TRBV11-3
CASSVVDRGNTIYF,14,TRBV9
CVQGGNEQFF,10,TRBV7-9
CASSLEETGREQYF,14,TRBV7-9
CASSFKDRDRVSAYGYTF,18,TRBV5-6
CATSRDIRGPAGELFF,16,TRBV15
CASSLRAGFLYGYTF,15,TRBV7-5
CASSYSTTYGYTF,13,TRBV6-5
CASSFVRDGSPEKLFF,16,TRBV5-6
CASSPWGRGTRLRGNEQFF,19,TRBV19
CASSRTSTDTQYF,13,TRBV9
CASSQPGNTEAFF,13,TRBV6-5
CASSQDLQETQYF,13,TRBV7-2
CASRLTGSGNTIYF,14,TRBV6-6
CASSRAEGLVRGGEQYF,17,TRBV4-1
CASSGRDRGPVPYNEQFF,18,TRBV5-5
CASSRDRDEQYF,12,TRBV7-9
CASSFTGANYGYTF,14,TRBV9
CASSLSKVGANYGYTF,16,TRBV27
CASSPKSPAETQYF,14,TRBV27
CASSQGSSRQETQYF,15,TRBV4-3
CASSLGDSRNTIYF,14,TRBV19
CASRFTVASEAFF,13,TRBV7-2
CASSERTANYGYTF,14,TRBV11-3
CASSIRPANTGELFF,15,TRBV19
CASSEAEQGGMDGYTF,16,TRBV2
CASSPAGMTSNEQFF,15,TRBV18
CASSRLADPGPYNEQFF,17,TRBV27